The rows below give T cell receptor beta chains drawn from one sample of a study of cytomegalovirus exposure and HLA in healthy donors. This table comes from immunoSEQ multiplex PCR, and its TCRdb copy is limited to in-frame clones, with some not included. The table has tens of thousands of clones, roughly 81% seen once. Sample: PBMCs. The receptors were sampled from a woman aged 18-30 years in good health and CMV-seropositive. The CDR3 runs from the conserved cysteine through the conserved F or W. A D gene is named only where the DNA matches it firmly. For some rows the clone size is stated as once, few or many, or as a class when expanded; others skip it.

clone_size	v_call	d_call	j_call	cdr3_nt	cdr3_aa
.	TRBV14	TRBD1	TRBJ1-1	TGTGCCAGCAGCCGGGACAGGTCTTTGGTGAACACTGAAGCTTTCTTT	CASSRDRSLVNTEAFF
.	TRBV6-6	.	TRBJ1-3	TGTGCCAGCAGTTCAGACGATACAGGGCCCGGAAACACCATATATTTT	CASSSDDTGPGNTIYF
.	TRBV6-1	.	TRBJ1-2	TGTGCCAGCAGTGAAGCGCCGGGGGACCCAGCTAACTATGGCTACACCTTC	CASSEAPGDPANYGYTF
.	TRBV14	TRBD2	TRBJ2-1	TGTGCCAGCAGCCAAGATCTGTTGGTAGCGGGGGGCGGCAATGAGCAGTTCTTC	CASSQDLLVAGGGNEQFF
.	TRBV6-5	.	TRBJ1-2	TGTGCCAGCGGGAGTCTACCTAGCTATGGCTACACCTTC	CASGSLPSYGYTF
.	TRBV18	TRBD1	TRBJ1-2	TGTGCCAGCTCACCGAAGACAGGGGGCGGCTATGGCTACACCTTC	CASSPKTGGGYGYTF
.	TRBV28	.	TRBJ1-2	TGTGCCAGCAGTCGGGCGGGGGACCATGGCTACACCTTC	CASSRAGDHGYTF
.	TRBV7-3	.	TRBJ2-3	TGTGCCAGCAGCCTAACTAGATTCCCAGATACGCAGTATTTT	CASSLTRFPDTQYF
.	TRBV5-1	.	TRBJ1-2	TGCGCCAGCAGCTTGCCCATCCGGGGTGGAGGCTACACCTTC	CASSLPIRGGGYTF
.	TRBV5-1	.	TRBJ1-1	TGCGCCAGCAGGATGTCGACGGGAGCCCAACTTGAAGCTTTCTTT	CASRMSTGAQLEAFF
.	TRBV5-6	.	TRBJ2-7	TGTGCCAGCAGCTTGCTCAGCGGGCGCAGCTCCTACGAGCAGTACTTC	CASSLLSGRSSYEQYF
.	TRBV7-3	TRBD1	TRBJ1-1	TGTGCCAGCAGCCCTGACAGGGATACTGAAGCTTTCTTT	CASSPDRDTEAFF
once	TRBV30	.	TRBJ1-1	TGTGCCTGGAGTGTTATACAGGGAGGGAATAGTACTGAAGCTTTCTTT	CAWSVIQGGNSTEAFF
.	TRBV15	.	TRBJ1-6	TGTGCCACCAGCAGGGGAGGGGTACGTTCACCCCTCCACTTT	CATSRGGVRSPLHF
.	TRBV29-1	TRBD1	TRBJ2-1	TGCAGCGTTGGACAGGGCTACAATGAGCAGTTCTTC	CSVGQGYNEQFF
once	TRBV7-8	.	TRBJ2-7	TGTGCCAGCAGCCTAGGACCGACAGGCTACGAGCAGTACTTC	CASSLGPTGYEQYF
.	TRBV7-7	.	TRBJ2-1	TGTGCTAGCAGCTTAGCACGCGGATCTGAGCAGTTCTTC	CASSLARGSEQFF
.	TRBV28	TRBD2	TRBJ2-3	TGTGCCCTTGGGACTAGCGGCACAGATACGCAGTATTTT	CALGTSGTDTQYF
.	TRBV23-1	.	TRBJ2-7	TGCGCCAGCAGTCGTCGGAAACCGGGAGTTAGGGGTTACGAGCAGTACTTC	CASSRRKPGVRGYEQYF
.	TRBV4-1	.	TRBJ2-7	TGCGCCAGCAGCCAAGAAAACCGGGAGTCCTACGAGCAGTACTTC	CASSQENRESYEQYF
.	TRBV7-6	TRBD1	TRBJ2-7	TGTGCCAGCAGCTTGGGACCGGGACAGACAACCTACGAGCAGTACTTC	CASSLGPGQTTYEQYF
.	TRBV7-2	TRBD1	TRBJ2-7	TGTGCCAGCAGCCTATGGACAGGGAGTAACGAGCAGTACTTC	CASSLWTGSNEQYF
.	TRBV6-1	TRBD2	TRBJ2-1	TGTGCCGGCCGGCGGGAGTGGAATGAGCAGTTCTTC	CAGRREWNEQFF
few	TRBV15	TRBD2	TRBJ2-2	TGTGCCAGCCAGGAGCGGGAAACCGGGGAGCTGTTTTTT	CASQERETGELFF
.	TRBV5-6	.	TRBJ2-6	TGTGCCAGCAGTTTCCACTCTGGGGCCAACGTCCTGACTTTC	CASSFHSGANVLTF
.	TRBV6-5	.	TRBJ2-7	TGTGCCAGCAGTTACGCTTCCACAGGCTACGAGCAGTACTTC	CASSYASTGYEQYF
once	TRBV7-6	TRBD2	TRBJ2-5	TGTGCCAGCAGCGGCCAAGGGGCGGGGGGAGAGACCCAGTACTTC	CASSGQGAGGETQYF
.	TRBV15	.	TRBJ1-2	TGTGCCACCAGCGAGGGCGGGGTTGGCTACACCTTC	CATSEGGVGYTF
.	TRBV6-5	.	TRBJ2-7	TGTGCCAGCAGTTCCACTAGTATCTACGAGCAGTACTTC	CASSSTSIYEQYF
.	TRBV6-5	.	TRBJ1-1	TGTGCCAGCAGTTGGGGGGGGAAGAACACTGAAGCTTTCTTT	CASSWGGKNTEAFF
.	TRBV28	TRBD2	TRBJ2-3	TGTGCCAGCAGTTTTGTCGGGGGGTGGGTCACAGATACGCAGTATTTT	CASSFVGGWVTDTQYF
.	TRBV13	.	TRBJ2-3	TGTGCCAGCAGCCCCTACACAGATACGCAGTATTTT	CASSPYTDTQYF
.	TRBV5-6	.	TRBJ2-1	TGTGCCAGCAGCTTGACCCGAGCCCCCAATGAGCAGTTCTTC	CASSLTRAPNEQFF